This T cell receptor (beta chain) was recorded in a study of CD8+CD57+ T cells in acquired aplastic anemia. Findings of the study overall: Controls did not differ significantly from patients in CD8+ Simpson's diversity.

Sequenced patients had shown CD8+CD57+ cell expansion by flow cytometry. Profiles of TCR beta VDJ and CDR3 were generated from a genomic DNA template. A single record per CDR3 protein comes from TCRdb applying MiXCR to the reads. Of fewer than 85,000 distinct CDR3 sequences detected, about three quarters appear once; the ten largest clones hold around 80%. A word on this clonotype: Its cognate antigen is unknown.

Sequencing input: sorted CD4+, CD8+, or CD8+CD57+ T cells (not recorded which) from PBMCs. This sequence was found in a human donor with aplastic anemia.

CDR3: CASSFNVFGDTQYF. The CDR3 DNA sequence: TGTGCCAGCAGCTTTAACGTGTTTGGAGATACGCAGTATTTT. J is TRBJ2-3 and V is TRBV7-9; D is unresolved. Trimming cost V 3 bases and J 5 bases, with 12 bases left between them. Germline CDR1 and CDR2: SEHNR and FQNEAQ (reference sequence). The CDR3 sequence is 14 residues long.